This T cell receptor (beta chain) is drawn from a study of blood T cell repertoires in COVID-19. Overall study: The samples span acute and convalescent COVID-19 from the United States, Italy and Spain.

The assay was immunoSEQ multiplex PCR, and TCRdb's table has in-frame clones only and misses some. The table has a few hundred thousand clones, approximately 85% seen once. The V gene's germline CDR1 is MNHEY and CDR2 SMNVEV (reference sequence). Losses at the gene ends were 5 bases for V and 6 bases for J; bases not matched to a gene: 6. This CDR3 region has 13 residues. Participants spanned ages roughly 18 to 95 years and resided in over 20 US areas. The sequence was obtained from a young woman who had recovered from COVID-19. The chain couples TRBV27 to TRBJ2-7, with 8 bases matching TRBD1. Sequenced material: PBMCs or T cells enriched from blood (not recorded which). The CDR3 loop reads CASSIGQGFEQYF. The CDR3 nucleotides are TGTGCCAGCAGTATTGGACAGGGCTTCGAGCAGTACTTC.